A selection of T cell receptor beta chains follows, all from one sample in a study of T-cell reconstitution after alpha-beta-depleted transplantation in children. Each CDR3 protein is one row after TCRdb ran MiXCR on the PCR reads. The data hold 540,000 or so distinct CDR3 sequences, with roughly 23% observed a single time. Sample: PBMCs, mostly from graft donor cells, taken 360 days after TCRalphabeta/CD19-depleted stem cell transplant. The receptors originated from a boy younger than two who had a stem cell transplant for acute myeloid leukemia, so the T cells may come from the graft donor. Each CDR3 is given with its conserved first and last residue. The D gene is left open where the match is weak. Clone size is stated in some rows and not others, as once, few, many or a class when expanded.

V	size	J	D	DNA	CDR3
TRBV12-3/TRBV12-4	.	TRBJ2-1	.	TGTGCCAGCAGTTTGATGAATGAGCAGTTCTTC	CASSLMNEQFF
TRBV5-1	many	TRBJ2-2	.	TGCGCCAGCCGGGTGGGGCGACTGCCGAACACCGGGGAGCTGTTTTTT	CASRVGRLPNTGELFF
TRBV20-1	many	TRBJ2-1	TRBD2	TGCAGTGCTAGAGGGGAGCGGGGGGCGTCCCCTAATGAGCAGTTCTTC	CSARGERGASPNEQFF
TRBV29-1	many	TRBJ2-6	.	TGCAGCGTTGATGGGGGGCCGAACTCTGGGGCCAACGTCCTGACTTTC	CSVDGGPNSGANVLTF
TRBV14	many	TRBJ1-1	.	TGTGCCAGCAGCCTACAGGCGAACACTGAAGCTTTCTTT	CASSLQANTEAFF
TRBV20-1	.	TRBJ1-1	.	TGCAGTGCTAGGGGTCAGCACACTGAAGCTTTCTTT	CSARGQHTEAFF
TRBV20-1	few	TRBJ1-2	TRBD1	TGCAGTGCTCCAGACCAGGTGGGGACAGGGCGCTATGGCTACACCTTC	CSAPDQVGTGRYGYTF
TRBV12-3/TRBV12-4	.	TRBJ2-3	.	TGTGCCAGCAGAGACCTAGCCCCTAGCACAGATACGCAGTATTTT	CASRDLAPSTDTQYF
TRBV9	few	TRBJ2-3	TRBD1	TGTGCCAGCAGCGTAGAGGGGGCTCAGGAGACGACAGATACGCAGTATTTT	CASSVEGAQETTDTQYF
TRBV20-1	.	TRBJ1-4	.	TGCAGTGCTAGAGAGAGGCAGAGGGAGGGTGAAAAACTGTTTTTT	CSARERQREGEKLFF
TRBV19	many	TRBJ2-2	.	TGTGCCAGTAGTATAGGACTAGCGAACACCGGGGAGCTGTTTTTT	CASSIGLANTGELFF
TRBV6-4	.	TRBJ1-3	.	TGTGCCAGCAGTGACTCGAAAGGACCCGCTGGAAACACCATATATTTT	CASSDSKGPAGNTIYF
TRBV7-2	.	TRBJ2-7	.	TGTGCCAGCAGCTTAGGGGCCAGGGGATTCCCCTACGAGCAGTACTTC	CASSLGARGFPYEQYF
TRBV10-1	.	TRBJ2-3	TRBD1	TGCGCCAGCAGTGAGTCACGGACAGGTGACACAGATACGCAGTATTTT	CASSESRTGDTDTQYF
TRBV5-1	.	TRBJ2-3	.	TGCGCCAGCAGCTTGGGAGGGGCCCCACCAAGCACAGATACGCAGTATTTT	CASSLGGAPPSTDTQYF
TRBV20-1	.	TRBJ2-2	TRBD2	TGCAGTGCTAGAGAGGGGCTAGCGGGGGCCTCTACCGGGGAGCTGTTTTTT	CSAREGLAGASTGELFF
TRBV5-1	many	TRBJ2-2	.	TGCGCCAGCAGCTTGGATCCTAAAATTTGGACGGGGAACACCGGGGAGCTGTTTTTT	CASSLDPKIWTGNTGELFF
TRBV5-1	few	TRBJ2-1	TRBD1	TGCGCCAGCAGCCCCTGGACAGGGGGCCTTTACAATGAGCAGTTCTTC	CASSPWTGGLYNEQFF
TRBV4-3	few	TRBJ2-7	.	TGCGCCAGCAGCCAAGATCTTATGGCATGGCAGGGAGGCGAGCAGTACTTC	CASSQDLMAWQGGEQYF
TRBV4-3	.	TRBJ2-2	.	TGCGCCAGCAGCCAAGAGAGGTACACCGGGGAGCTGTTTTTT	CASSQERYTGELFF
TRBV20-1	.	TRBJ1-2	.	TGCAGTGCTAGGGCCTTATGGGAGGCCGGTGGCTACACCTTC	CSARALWEAGGYTF
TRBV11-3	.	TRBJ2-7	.	TGTGCCAGCAGCTTATCCCGGCGGGGCCCGTACGAGCAGTACTTC	CASSLSRRGPYEQYF
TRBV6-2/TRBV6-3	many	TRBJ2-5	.	TGTGCCAGCAACCGACAGGTCGTCCAAGAGACCCAGTACTTC	CASNRQVVQETQYF
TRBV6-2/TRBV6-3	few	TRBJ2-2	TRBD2	TGTGCCAGCAGTCCCTCGGGACTAGCGGTCTACACCGGGGAGCTGTTTTTT	CASSPSGLAVYTGELFF
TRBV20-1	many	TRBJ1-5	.	TGCAGTGCTAGTAGGACGGACCATAGCAATCAGCCCCAGCATTTT	CSASRTDHSNQPQHF
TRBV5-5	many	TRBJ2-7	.	TGTGCCAGCAGCTTGAGGGAGGATAGTGGCTACGAGCAGTACTTC	CASSLREDSGYEQYF
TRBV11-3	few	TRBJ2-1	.	TGTGCCAGCAGCGGATCCGGGCCTACCACTGAGCAGTTCTTC	CASSGSGPTTEQFF
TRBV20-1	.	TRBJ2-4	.	TGCAGTGCCACGCCCCGGGGTCGGGTGGACATTCAGTACTTC	CSATPRGRVDIQYF
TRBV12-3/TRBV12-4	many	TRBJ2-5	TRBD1	TGTGCCAGCAGTTTGGGACAGGGGGCGCGAGAGACCCAGTACTTC	CASSLGQGARETQYF
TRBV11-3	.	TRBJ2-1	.	TGTGCCAGCAGCTTAAAGGACAGCTCGCAGTTCTTC	CASSLKDSSQFF
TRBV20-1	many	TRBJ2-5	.	TGCAGTGCTAGATCGAGCGGGGAGACCCAGTACTTC	CSARSSGETQYF
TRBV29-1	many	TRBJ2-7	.	TGCAGCGTTTCCCTGGCCTACGAGCAGTACTTC	CSVSLAYEQYF
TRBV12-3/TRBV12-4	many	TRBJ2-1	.	TGTGCCAGCAGTTTAAGTCAGGGTGGGGTCAATGAGCAGTTCTTC	CASSLSQGGVNEQFF
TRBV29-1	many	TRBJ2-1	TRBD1	TGCAGCGTAGAAAAGGGACAGGGTCAATTGCAGTTCTTC	CSVEKGQGQLQFF
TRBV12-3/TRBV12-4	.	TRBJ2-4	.	TGTGCCAGCAGTTTCAGAGGGGACTTAGGTACGGACATTCAGTACTTC	CASSFRGDLGTDIQYF
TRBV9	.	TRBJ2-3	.	TGTGCCAGCAGCGTTAGGGTTCTAGAGGGAGATACGCAGTATTTT	CASSVRVLEGDTQYF
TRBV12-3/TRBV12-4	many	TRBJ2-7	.	TGTGCCAGCAGTTTGGGGATAAACTACGAGCAGTACTTC	CASSLGINYEQYF
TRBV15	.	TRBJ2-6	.	TGTGCCACCAGCAGAGATCCCCTCTCTGGGGCCAACGTCCTGACTTTC	CATSRDPLSGANVLTF
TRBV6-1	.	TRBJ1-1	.	TGTGCCAGCAGTAGGGACAACACTGAAGCTTTCTTT	CASSRDNTEAFF
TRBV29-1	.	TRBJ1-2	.	TGCAGCGTGGACAGCCCGGGGTATGGCTACACCTTC	CSVDSPGYGYTF
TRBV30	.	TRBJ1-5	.	TGTGCCTGGAGTGTCAACAGGGACGAGCCCCAGCATTTT	CAWSVNRDEPQHF
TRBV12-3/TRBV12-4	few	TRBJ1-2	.	TGTGCCAGCAGTTTAGTAGGGGACGCTAACTATGGCTACACCTTC	CASSLVGDANYGYTF
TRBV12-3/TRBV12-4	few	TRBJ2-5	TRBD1	TGTGCCAGCAGCTTTTTCGGGCACAGGGGCGATCGGACCCAGTACTTC	CASSFFGHRGDRTQYF
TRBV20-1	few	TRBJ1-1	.	TGCAGTGCTAGATTCAGCATGAACACTGAAGCTTTCTTT	CSARFSMNTEAFF
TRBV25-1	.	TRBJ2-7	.	TGTGCCAGCAGTGATGCACTAGCAGATTACGAGCAGTACTTC	CASSDALADYEQYF
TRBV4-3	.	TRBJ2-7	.	TGCGCCAGCAGCCAAGGGATAGAGTACGAGCAGTACTTC	CASSQGIEYEQYF
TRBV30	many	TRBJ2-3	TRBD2	TGTGCCTGGAGTGGCGGGGGTACGCAGTATTTT	CAWSGGGTQYF
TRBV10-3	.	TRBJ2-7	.	TGTGCCACAAAGGGGTTATACGAGCAGTACTTC	CATKGLYEQYF
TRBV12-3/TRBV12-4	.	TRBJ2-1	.	TGTGCCAGCAGTTCCCTGGGACACGTCAATGAGCAGTTCTTC	CASSSLGHVNEQFF
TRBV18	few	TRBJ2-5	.	TGTGCCAGCTCACCGGTGGATCAAGAGACCCAGTACTTC	CASSPVDQETQYF
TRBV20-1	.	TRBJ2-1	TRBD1	TGCAGTGCTAGATCGTCCGGACAGGGTTACAATGAGCAGTTCTTC	CSARSSGQGYNEQFF